These 15 T cell receptor beta chains were sequenced from one sample in a study of neurological immune-mediated disorders. TCRdb reprocessed the 5' RACE reads with MiXCR, giving one entry per CDR3 protein. The profile shows 25,000 to 30,000 distinct CDR3 sequences, around an eighth of them singletons. Sequencing input: PBMCs. The receptors shown here come from a woman in her sixties or seventies in good health.

The chain recombines TRBV12-3 or TRBV12-4 with TRBJ2-3; D is undetermined. This CDR3 region has 15 residues. The ends were cut back, 3 bases at V and 1 base at J, with 11 bases in the middle. CDR3 region: CASSFNGVGTDTQYF. CDR3 coding DNA: TGTGCCAGCAGTTTCAACGGAGTTGGCACAGATACGCAGTATTTT.

Many counts were recorded for this clonotype. J is TRBJ1-4 and V is TRBV28, with D tentatively TRBD1 (6 bases). The CDR3 has 16 amino acids. V gave up 3 bases and J gave up 0 bases, with 11 bases separating them. Per germline, CDR1 MDHEN and CDR2 SYDVKM. For the CDR3, the DNA is TGTGCCAGCAGTTTGGGGGGGCTCCCAACTAATGAAAAACTGTTTTTT. Translating gives CASSLGGLPTNEKLFF.

This clonotype was seen many times. V and J are TRBV5-1 and TRBJ2-7, with 7 nucleotides matching TRBD1. The CDR3 has 14 amino acids. Per germline, CDR1 SGHRS and CDR2 YFSETQ. The trim removed 4 bases at V and 5 bases at J, leaving 9 bases unmatched. As DNA, the CDR3 is TGCGCCAGCAGCGTAGTACAGGGGACCCACGAGCAGTACTTC. Translating gives CASSVVQGTHEQYF.

This clonotype was detected ten times or more. This chain links TRBV20-1 with TRBJ2-5, with D perhaps TRBD1 (5 bases). With 3 bases removed from V and 0 bases from J, the gap between germline ends came to 14 bases. The CDR3 covers 15 residues. Germline CDR1 is DFQATT and CDR2 is SNEGSKA (reference sequence). CDR3: CSASPSQGYQETQYF. CDR3 DNA: TGCAGTGCTAGTCCCTCCCAGGGTTACCAAGAGACCCAGTACTTC.

This clonotype was seen repeatedly, ten times or more. The chain couples TRBV7-3 to TRBJ2-5; TRBD2 matches 13 bases. CDR1 and CDR2 (germline): SGHTA, FQGTGA. This CDR3 has 16 amino acids. V lost 0 bases to trimming and J lost 5 bases; unmatched junction nucleotides: 3. DNA for the CDR3: TGTGCCAGCAGCTTAACTTGGACTAGCGGGGGTGAGACCCAGTACTTC. This gives the protein CASSLTWTSGGETQYF. Looking up the rest from reference TRBV7-3 and TRBJ2-5 gives the full variable domain: GAGVSQTPSNKVTEKGKYVELRCDPISGHTALYWYRQSLGQGPEFLIYFQGTGAADDSGLPNDRFFAVRPEGSVSTLKIQRTERGDSAVYLCASSLTWTSGGETQYFGPGTRLLVL.

The sample holds many counts of this clonotype. V usage is TRBV12-3 or TRBV12-4 and J usage is TRBJ2-6; D is ambiguous. V lost 2 bases and J 1 base, leaving 6 bases between the germline ends. The CDR3 has 15 amino acids. CDR3 in DNA: TGTGCCAGCAGTTTATGGGGTTCTGGGGCCAACGTCCTGACTTTC. This codes for CASSLWGSGANVLTF.

The table lists this clonotype with many counts. The chain is built from TRBV7-2 and TRBJ2-7, with a tentative D call TRBD2 (5 bases). This CDR3 spans 14 amino acids. Germline V gives CDR1 SGHTA, CDR2 FQGNSA. Trimming stripped 2 bases from V and 6 bases from J, with 14 bases between. CDR3: CASSLKRSGGEQYF. CDR3 in DNA: TGTGCCAGCAGCTTAAAGCGGAGTGGAGGCGAGCAGTACTTC.

J is TRBJ1-1 and V is TRBV18, with 10 bases matching TRBD1. Germline V lookup: CDR1 KGHSH, CDR2 LQKENI. The CDR3 length is 17 residues. V was clipped by 5 bases and J by 0 bases; unmatched bases: 9. CDR3 sequence reads: CASSAGTGVTMNTEAFF. The DNA of the CDR3 is TGTGCCAGCTCAGCCGGGACAGGGGTTACGATGAACACTGAAGCTTTCTTT.

This clonotype was observed many times. V and J are TRBV6-2 or TRBV6-3 and TRBJ2-7, with TRBD1 identical over 9 bases. From germline, CDR1 is MNHEY and CDR2 SVGEGT. The V gene end was trimmed by 7 bases and the J gene end by 1 base; junction bases not matched to a gene: 5. CDR3 length equals 14 residues. This CDR3 reads CASIRDRASYEQYF. DNA for the CDR3: TGTGCCAGCATCCGGGACAGGGCGTCCTACGAGCAGTACTTC.

Ten or more counts support this clonotype. The rearrangement uses TRBV10-2 and TRBJ1-1, with a possible D match to TRBD1 (6 bases). The CDR3 runs 14 residues. In germline, CDR1 is WSHSY, CDR2 SAAADI. Trimming removed 6 bases at V and 4 bases at J, with 15 bases between. CDR3 amino acids: CASRPYREGTEAFF. CDR3 coding DNA: TGCGCCAGCAGACCCTACAGGGAGGGCACTGAAGCTTTCTTT.

This clonotype was recorded at least ten times. The gene calls are TRBV5-1 and TRBJ1-4, with no clear D. Germline V gene data show CDR1 as SGHRS and CDR2 as YFSETQ. CDR3 length equals 15 residues. Trimming pared 0 bases from V and 6 bases from J, leaving 12 bases between. The CDR3 nucleotides read TGCGCCAGCAGCTTGGAAGGGTTGGGCGATGAAAAACTGTTTTTT. It yields the protein CASSLEGLGDEKLFF.

Points on this clonotype: The junction departs from the called germline gene at one end, perhaps through a read error. The CDR3 reads CTSSGGISYEQYF. Written as DNA, the CDR3 is TGTACCAGCAGTGGTGGGATCTCCTACGAGCAGTACTTC. The rearrangement links TRBV5-1 to TRBJ2-7; D is unclear. This CDR3 has 13 residues. The germline V gene encodes CDR1 SGHRS and CDR2 YFSETQ.

This clonotype was counted many times. The chain is built from TRBV9 and TRBJ1-2; D might be TRBD1 (6 bases). Germline assignment: CDR1 SGDLS and CDR2 YYNGEE. V lost 0 bases to trimming and J lost 5 bases, with 14 bases between them. The CDR3 has 15 residues. CDR3 DNA sequence: TGTGCCAGCAGCGTAGACTCAGGGGACGCTTATGGCTACACCTTC. It translates to CASSVDSGDAYGYTF.

This clonotype showed up many times. The chain has TRBV3-1 and TRBJ2-5, with 7 bases that match TRBD1. Looked up from germline, CDR1 is LGHDT and CDR2 is YNNKEL (reference sequence). The CDR3 runs 14 residues. The J segment lost 1 base and the V segment lost 4 bases, leaving 3 bases of the junction unmatched. The CDR3 DNA sequence: TGTGCCAGCAGCCGCACAGGGGTCCAAGAGACCCAGTACTTC. It yields the protein CASSRTGVQETQYF.

This clonotype was counted many times. The V and J genes are TRBV5-1 and TRBJ2-7; the match to TRBD1 covers 7 bases. CDR1 and CDR2 (germline): SGHRS, YFSETQ. CDR3 size: 15 residues. J was trimmed by 0 bases and V by 0 bases; bases with no gene match: 3. As DNA, the CDR3 is TGCGCCAGCAGCTTGGAGACAGGGAGCTCCTACGAGCAGTACTTC. It is translated as CASSLETGSSYEQYF.